This TCR beta chain emerged from a study of immune cell composition in non-small cell lung cancer. Whole-study results and caveats: Overall clonality, unlike maximal tumour-associated clone frequency, did not predict TIL reactivity.

Per germline, CDR1 MNHEY and CDR2 SVGAGI. The CDR3 consists of 13 residues. V was cut by 6 bases and J by 9 bases, with 18 bases left in between. Using immunoSEQ multiplex PCR, the repertoire was profiled, and TCRdb retains in-frame clones only, with some absent. This sample has some 16,000 clones, with 70% to 85% found just once. A remark on this clone: Its antigen is currently unknown.

Normal lung was taken at the farthest possible site, at least 3 cm from tumour. These records were also assigned to another study, of CD4 T cells in lung cancer.

This TCR came from a human donor with non-small cell lung cancer. Source material: non-adjacent lung tissue. V is TRBV6-5 and J is TRBJ2-7; D may be TRBD1 or TRBD2 (5 bases each). This chain's CDR3 is CASSPAGTPVQYF. CDR3 nucleotide sequence: TGTGCCAGCAGCCCTGCCGGGACCCCAGTGCAGTACTTC.